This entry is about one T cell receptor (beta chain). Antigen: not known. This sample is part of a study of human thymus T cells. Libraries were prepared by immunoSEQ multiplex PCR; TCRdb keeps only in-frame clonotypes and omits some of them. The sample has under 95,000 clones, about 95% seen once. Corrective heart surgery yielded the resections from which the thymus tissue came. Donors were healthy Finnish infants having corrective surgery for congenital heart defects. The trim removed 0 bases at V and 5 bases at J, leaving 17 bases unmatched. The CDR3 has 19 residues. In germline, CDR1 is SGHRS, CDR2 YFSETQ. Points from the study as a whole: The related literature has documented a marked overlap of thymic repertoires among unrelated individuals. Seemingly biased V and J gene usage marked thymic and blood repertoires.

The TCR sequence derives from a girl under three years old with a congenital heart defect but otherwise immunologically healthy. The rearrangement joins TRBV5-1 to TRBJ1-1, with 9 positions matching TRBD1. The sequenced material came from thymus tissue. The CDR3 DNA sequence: TGCGCCAGCAGCTTGGGTACAAACCGGGACAGGGTTGATGGTACTGAAGCTTTCTTT. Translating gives CASSLGTNRDRVDGTEAFF.